The 9 T cell receptor beta chains in this list originate from one sample, sequenced in a study of T cell responses to AZD1222 COVID-19 vaccine. Using immunoSEQ multiplex PCR, the repertoire was profiled, and TCRdb retains in-frame clones only, with some absent. The table includes 90,000 to 150,000 clones, approximately 83% detected once. Sequences were derived from peripheral blood, sampled on day 0 of AZD1222 vaccination. These receptors all stem from an adult in good health.

The chain combines TRBV19 with TRBJ2-7; D unresolved. The CDR3 is 17 amino acids. The V end was cut by 4 bases, the J end by 1 base, with 20 bases between. CDR1 and CDR2 from the germline V gene are LNHDA and SQIVND (reference sequence). CDR3 nucleotide sequence: TGTGCCAGTAGTAGAAGCCGTTACGGTACCCCTTCCTACGAGCAGTACTTC. Translation gives CASSRSRYGTPSYEQYF.

This chain joins TRBV9 and TRBJ1-1; no firm D call. The CDR3 is 14 amino acids. The V gene lost 0 bases and the J gene lost 0 bases, with 6 bases spanning the gap. Germline lookup yields CDR1 SGDLS and CDR2 YYNGEE. The DNA for the CDR3 is TGTGCCAGCAGCGTAGGGGAAATGAACACTGAAGCTTTCTTT. This gives the protein CASSVGEMNTEAFF. Full variable domain (missing parts from reference TRBV9 and TRBJ1-1): DSGVTQTPKHLITATGQRVTLRCSPRSGDLSVYWYQQSLDQGLQFLIQYYNGEERAKGNILERFSAQQFPDLHSELNLSSLELGDSALYFCASSVGEMNTEAFFGQGTRLTVV.

The chain recombines TRBV19 with TRBJ2-2; no reliable D call. Germline CDR1 LNHDA, CDR2 SQIVND (reference sequence). The CDR3 is made up of 15 amino acids. V lost 2 bases and J lost 6, with 13 bases in between. CDR3 region: CASSIQASSSGELFF. CDR3 nucleotides: TGTGCCAGTAGTATACAGGCTAGTAGTTCCGGGGAGCTGTTTTTT. Looking up the rest from reference TRBV19 and TRBJ2-2 gives the full variable domain: DGGITQSPKYLFRKEGQNVTLSCEQNLNHDAMYWYRQDPGQGLRLIYYSQIVNDFQKGDIAEGYSVSREKKESFPLTVTSAQKNPTAFYLCASSIQASSSGELFFGEGSRLTVL.

V usage is TRBV7-8 and J usage is TRBJ2-3, with D unresolved. The CDR3 runs to 12 residues. Trimming left V 5 bases short and J 4 bases short, with 7 bases between. In germline, CDR1 is SGHVS, CDR2 FQNEAQ. For the CDR3, the DNA is TGTGCCAGCAGCGCCCTAGCAGATACGCAGTATTTT. Its protein is CASSALADTQYF.

V usage is TRBV3-1 (or the pseudogene TRBV3-2) and J usage is TRBJ2-3; D possibly corresponds to TRBD1 (5 bases). The CDR3 extends over 11 amino acids. Trimming left V 4 bases short and J 15 bases short, with 14 bases between. Germline CDR1 and CDR2: LGHDT and YNNKEL (reference sequence). The DNA for the CDR3 is TGTGCCAGCAGCCGAAGCACAGGTGTCTATTTT. As protein: CASSRSTGVYF.

This clone appeared a single time. The genes are TRBV7-9 and TRBJ1-5; tentative D call: TRBD1 (5 bases). V was clipped by 5 bases and J by 5 bases, with 13 bases between them. The CDR3 sequence is 14 residues long. Germline CDR1 reads SEHNR; CDR2 reads FQNEAQ (reference sequence). The CDR3 reads CASSQAGGDQPQHF. As DNA, the CDR3 is TGTGCCAGCAGCCAAGCCGGGGGAGATCAGCCCCAGCATTTT.

V usage is TRBV18 and J usage is TRBJ2-5; D ambiguous. There are 13 residues in the CDR3. With 3 bases removed from V and 2 bases from J, the gap between germline ends came to 7 bases. Per the germline V gene, CDR1 is KGHSH and CDR2 is LQKENI. For the CDR3, the DNA is TGTGCCAGCTCACCGGAGAATCAAGAGACCCAGTACTTC. Protein: CASSPENQETQYF.

This clone occurred a few times. The J gene is TRBJ2-1, the V gene TRBV7-8, with unresolved D. The CDR3 runs 17 residues. The V gene lost 1 base and the J gene lost 0 bases, with 13 bases spanning the gap. From germline, CDR1 is SGHVS and CDR2 FQNEAQ. CDR3: CASSLEGSRVSYNEQFF. DNA for the CDR3: TGTGCCAGCAGCTTAGAGGGCTCCCGGGTCTCCTACAATGAGCAGTTCTTC.

The V and J genes are TRBV4-3 and TRBJ1-2; the D gene is possibly TRBD1 (5 bases). This CDR3 has 15 amino acids. V was cut by 4 bases and J by 1 base, with 13 bases left in between. Germline lookup yields CDR1 LGHNA and CDR2 YSLEER. In DNA, the CDR3 is TGCGCCAGCAGCCCACGACAGAGATTTAACTATGGCTACACCTTC. Translation: CASSPRQRFNYGYTF.